A selection of T cell receptor beta chains follows, all from one sample in a study of T cells after posttransplantation cyclophosphamide. The assay was immunoSEQ multiplex PCR, and TCRdb's table has in-frame clones only and misses some. The record shows tens of thousands of clones for this sample, with no singletons present. The sequencing here drew on PBMCs, taken after allogeneic stem cell transplant with posttransplant cyclophosphamide. The source of these receptors is a male patient in his late teens or twenties who received an allogeneic stem cell transplant from a related donor, was CMV-positive, and had no GVHD. T cells may partly derive from the graft donor. CDR3s include the opening cysteine and the closing phenylalanine or tryptophan. A D gene is named only where the DNA matches it firmly. The size field reads once, few, many or a size class.

CDR3	DNA	V	J	size	D	length
CASSYSMASNQPQHF	TGTGCCAGCAGTTACTCTATGGCAAGCAATCAGCCCCAGCATTTT	TRBV6-5	TRBJ1-5	many	.	15
CASSFLAGEPNEQFF	TGTGCCAGCAGTTTTCTAGCGGGAGAACCCAATGAGCAGTTCTTC	TRBV27	TRBJ2-1	many	TRBD2	15
CASSQEQVLNTEAFF	TGCGCCAGCAGCCAAGAACAGGTCCTTAACACTGAAGCTTTCTTT	TRBV4-1	TRBJ1-1	many	.	15
CASSLPLLYEQFF	TGTGCCAGCAGTTTACCCCTACTCTATGAGCAGTTCTTC	TRBV28	TRBJ2-1	many	.	13
CASSRGPVDTDTQYF	TGTGCCAGCAGTAGGGGGCCGGTTGACACAGATACGCAGTATTTT	TRBV2	TRBJ2-3	many	TRBD1	15
CASSLPQPLTGELFF	TGTGCCAGCAGCTTACCACAGCCCCTCACCGGGGAGCTGTTTTTT	TRBV7-2	TRBJ2-2	many	.	15
CASSLEASANEQFF	TGCGCCAGCAGCTTGGAGGCTAGCGCCAATGAGCAGTTCTTC	TRBV5-1	TRBJ2-1	many	.	14
CASSYTGTSGVNEQFF	TGCGCCAGCAGTTACACCGGGACTAGCGGGGTGAATGAGCAGTTCTTC	TRBV5-1	TRBJ2-1	many	TRBD2	16
CASSPMGTSGRTYEQYF	TGTGCCAGTAGTCCCATGGGGACTAGCGGGAGAACCTACGAGCAGTACTTC	TRBV19	TRBJ2-7	many	TRBD2	17
CASSERFWDTYEQYF	TGTGCCAGCAGTGAACGTTTTTGGGACACCTACGAGCAGTACTTC	TRBV6-1	TRBJ2-7	many	.	15
CASSLGRYSGNTIYF	TGTGCCAGCAGCTTAGGGAGGTACTCTGGAAACACCATATATTTT	TRBV7-9	TRBJ1-3	many	.	15
CASSHPAGGPGKNIQYF	TGCGCCAGCAGCCATCCAGCGGGAGGGCCGGGCAAAAACATTCAGTACTTC	TRBV4-1	TRBJ2-4	many	TRBD2	17
CAWSGTGIHEQYF	TGTGCCTGGTCCGGGACAGGGATACACGAGCAGTACTTC	TRBV30	TRBJ2-7	many	TRBD1	13
CASSFVFGGAQRGGTDTQYF	TGTGCCAGCAGTTTTGTTTTTGGGGGCGCTCAGCGGGGGGGCACAGATACGCAGTATTTT	TRBV28	TRBJ2-3	many	TRBD2	20
CASSESGIGYNEQFF	TGTGCCAGCAGTGAATCCGGGATCGGTTACAATGAGCAGTTCTTC	TRBV6-1	TRBJ2-1	many	.	15
CASSFVSEINNEQFF	TGTGCCAGCAGTTTCGTTAGCGAGATTAACAATGAGCAGTTCTTC	TRBV28	TRBJ2-1	many	.	15